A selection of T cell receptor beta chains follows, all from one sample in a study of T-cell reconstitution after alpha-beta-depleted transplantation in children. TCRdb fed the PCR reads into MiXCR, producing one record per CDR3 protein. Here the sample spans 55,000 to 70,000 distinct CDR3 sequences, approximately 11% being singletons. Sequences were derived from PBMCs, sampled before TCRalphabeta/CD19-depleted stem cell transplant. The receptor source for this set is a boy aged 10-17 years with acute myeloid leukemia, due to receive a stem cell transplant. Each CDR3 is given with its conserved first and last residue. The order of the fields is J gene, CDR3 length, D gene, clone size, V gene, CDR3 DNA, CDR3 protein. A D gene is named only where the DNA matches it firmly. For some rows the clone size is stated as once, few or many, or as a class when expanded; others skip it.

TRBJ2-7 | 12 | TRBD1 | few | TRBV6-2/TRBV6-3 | TGTGCCAGCACCGACAGGGGGTACGAGCAGTACTTC | CASTDRGYEQYF
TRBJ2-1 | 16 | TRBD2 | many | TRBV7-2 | TGTGCCAGCAGCTTAAGGCCGGGAGGGGCCTACAATGAGCAGTTCTTC | CASSLRPGGAYNEQFF
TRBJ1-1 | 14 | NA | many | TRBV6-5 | TGTGCCAGCAGTTACTCGAAAGGGTACACTGAAGCTTTCTTT | CASSYSKGYTEAFF
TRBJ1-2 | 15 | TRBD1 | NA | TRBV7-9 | TGTGCCAGCAGCTCGGGACAGGGTGGGAACTATGGCTACACCTTC | CASSSGQGGNYGYTF
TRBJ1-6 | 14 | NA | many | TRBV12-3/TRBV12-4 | TGTGCCAGCAGTTTGTCAGGGCTAAATTCACCCCTCCACTTT | CASSLSGLNSPLHF
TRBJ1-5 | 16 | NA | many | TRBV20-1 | TGCAGTGCTAGAGCAAGGGACGGACTACTCCAATCGCCCCAGCATTTT | CSARARDGLLQSPQHF
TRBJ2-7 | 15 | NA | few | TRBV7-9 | TGTGCCAGCAGCTTACTGGGTGGGCGGGTCTCCGAGCAGTACTTC | CASSLLGGRVSEQYF
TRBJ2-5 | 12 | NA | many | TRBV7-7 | TGTGCCAGCCGAGGGGCTGGAGAGACCCAGTACTTC | CASRGAGETQYF
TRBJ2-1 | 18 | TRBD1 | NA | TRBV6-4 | TGTACCTTCAGTGGACAGGGGGCGAAGTTCCGCATGTACAATGAGCAGTTCTTC | CTFSGQGAKFRMYNEQFF
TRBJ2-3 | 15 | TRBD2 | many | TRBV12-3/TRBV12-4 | TGTGCCAGCAGTCGACTAGCGGGGGTACGAGATACGCAGTATTTT | CASSRLAGVRDTQYF
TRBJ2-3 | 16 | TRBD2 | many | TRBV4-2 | TGTGCCAGCGACCTGGGAGGAGCGGGGTCCACAGATACGCAGTATTTT | CASDLGGAGSTDTQYF
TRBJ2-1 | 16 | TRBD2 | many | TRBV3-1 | TGTGCCAGCAGCCAAGGACTAGCGGGAGCCTACAATGAGCAGTTCTTC | CASSQGLAGAYNEQFF
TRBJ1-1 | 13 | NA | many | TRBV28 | TGTGCCAGCAGTCTCTTCTCAGGGGTCGAAGCTTTCTTT | CASSLFSGVEAFF
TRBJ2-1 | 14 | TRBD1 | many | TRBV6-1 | TGTGCCAGCTCCCGGGACAGGGCAACAAATGAGCAGTTCTTC | CASSRDRATNEQFF
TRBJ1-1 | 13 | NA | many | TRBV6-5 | TGTGCCAGCAGTCCGATCATGAACACTGAAGCTTTCTTT | CASSPIMNTEAFF
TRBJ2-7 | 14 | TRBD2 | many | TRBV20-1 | TGCAGTGCCCCTGGACTAGCGGGAGTTCGGGAGCAGTACTTC | CSAPGLAGVREQYF
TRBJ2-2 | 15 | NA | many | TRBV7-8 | TGTGCCAGCAGCGCACCGACTACAGGGACCGGGGAGCTGTTTTTT | CASSAPTTGTGELFF
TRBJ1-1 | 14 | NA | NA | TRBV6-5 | TGTGCCAGCAGTTACTCGAGTCAAGGTGGGGAAGCTTTCTTT | CASSYSSQGGEAFF
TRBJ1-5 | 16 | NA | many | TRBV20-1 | TGCAGTGCTAGAGACCCCCCGGGACTCAATAATCAGCCCCAGCATTTT | CSARDPPGLNNQPQHF
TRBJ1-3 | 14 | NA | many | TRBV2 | TGTGCCAGCAGTGGACAGTCCTCTGGAAACACCATATATTTT | CASSGQSSGNTIYF
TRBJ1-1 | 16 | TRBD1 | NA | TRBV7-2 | TGTGCCAGCAGCTTAGGGTGGGGACAGGGGGGGACTGAAGCTTTCTTT | CASSLGWGQGGTEAFF
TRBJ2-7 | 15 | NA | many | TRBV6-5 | TGTGCCAGCAGTTACTCGAAGGCGGGAACATACGAGCAGTACTTC | CASSYSKAGTYEQYF
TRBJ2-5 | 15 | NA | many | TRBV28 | TGTGCCAGCAGGCGTTGGACAGGGACTAAAGAGACCCAGTACTTC | CASRRWTGTKETQYF
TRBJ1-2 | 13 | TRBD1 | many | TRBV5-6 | TGTGCCAGCAGCCCCAGGGGGATTTATGGCTACACCTTC | CASSPRGIYGYTF
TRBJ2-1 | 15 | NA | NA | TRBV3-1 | TGTGCCAGCAGCCCTGGGACGGCCTCCTACAATGAGCAGTTCTTC | CASSPGTASYNEQFF
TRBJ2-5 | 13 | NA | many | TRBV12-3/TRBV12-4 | TGTGCCAGCAGTTTATCACCGATGAAGACCCAGTACTTC | CASSLSPMKTQYF
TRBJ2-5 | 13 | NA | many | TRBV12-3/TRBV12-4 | TGTGCCAGCACGGTGGGGATGTTGGAGACCCAGTACTTC | CASTVGMLETQYF
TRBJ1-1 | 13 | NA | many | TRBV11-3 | TGTGCCAGCAGCCTACAGGTTAACACTGAAGCTTTCTTT | CASSLQVNTEAFF
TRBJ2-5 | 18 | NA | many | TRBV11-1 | TGTGCCAGCAGCCCTCGGCGTGGGGTCCCCACATTAAAAGAGACCCAGTACTTC | CASSPRRGVPTLKETQYF
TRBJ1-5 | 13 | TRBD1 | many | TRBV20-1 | TGCAGTGCTAGTCGGACAGGGAATCAGCCCCAGCATTTT | CSASRTGNQPQHF
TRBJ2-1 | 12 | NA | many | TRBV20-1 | NA | CSARWASGAWFF
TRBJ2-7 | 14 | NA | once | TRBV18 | TGTGCCAGCTCACCACGCGAAGTTAGCTACGAGCAGTACTTC | CASSPREVSYEQYF
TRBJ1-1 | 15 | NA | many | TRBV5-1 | TGCGCCAGCAGCCTTATACAGGGTGGGACCACTGAAGCTTTCTTT | CASSLIQGGTTEAFF
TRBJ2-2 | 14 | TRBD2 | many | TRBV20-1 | TGCAGTGCTGTTGGACTAGCGGGAGTCGGGGAGCTGTTTTTT | CSAVGLAGVGELFF
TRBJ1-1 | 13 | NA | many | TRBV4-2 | TGTGCCAGCAGCCAAGATTCCAGGGGTGAAGCTTTCTTT | CASSQDSRGEAFF
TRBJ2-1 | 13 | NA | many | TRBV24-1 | TGTGCCACCAGTGGAGATTCCTACAATGAGCAGTTCTTC | CATSGDSYNEQFF
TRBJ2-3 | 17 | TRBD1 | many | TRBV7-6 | TGTGCCAGCAGCACTGACAGGGGGTCGGCCGTCCCAGATACGCAGTATTTT | CASSTDRGSAVPDTQYF
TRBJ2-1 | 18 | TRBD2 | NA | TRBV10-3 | TGTGCCTTCAGTTCCTTAGCGGGGGACCCACTCTCCTACAATGAGCAGTTCTTC | CAFSSLAGDPLSYNEQFF
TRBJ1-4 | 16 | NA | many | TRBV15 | TGTGCCACCAGCAGACTAAGGACCCAACTGAATGAAAAACTGTTTTTT | CATSRLRTQLNEKLFF
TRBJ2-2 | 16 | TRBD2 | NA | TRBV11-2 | TGTGCCAGCAGCTACCAGCCGGGACTAGCAACCGGGGAGCTGTTTTTT | CASSYQPGLATGELFF
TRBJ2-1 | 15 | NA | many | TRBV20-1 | TGCAGTGCTAGATCCCCCTCGAGCTCCTACAATGAGCAGTTCTTC | CSARSPSSSYNEQFF
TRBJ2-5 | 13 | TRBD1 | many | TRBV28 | TGTGCCAGCAGTGCAGGGGGCCGGGAGACCCAGTACTTC | CASSAGGRETQYF
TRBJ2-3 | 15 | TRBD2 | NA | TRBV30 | TGTGCCTGGGTCCGTGGGAGCGGGGGCACAGATACGCAGTATTTT | CAWVRGSGGTDTQYF
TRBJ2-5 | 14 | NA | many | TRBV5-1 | TGCGCCAGCAGCCTAGGACGGAAACAAGAGACCCAGTACTTC | CASSLGRKQETQYF
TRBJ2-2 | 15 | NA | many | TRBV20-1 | TGCAGTGCTAGCTACGGTTGGGTCAACGCCGGGGAGCTGTTTTTT | CSASYGWVNAGELFF
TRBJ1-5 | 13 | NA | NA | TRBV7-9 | TGTGCCAGCCGGCGGGGGCCAAATCAGCCCCAGCATTTT | CASRRGPNQPQHF
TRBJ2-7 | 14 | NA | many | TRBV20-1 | TGCAGTGCTAGAGGACGGGTAATAGGCTACGAGCAGTACTTC | CSARGRVIGYEQYF
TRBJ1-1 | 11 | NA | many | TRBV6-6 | TGTGCCAGCAGTTACTCGGGGGGGGCTTTCTTT | CASSYSGGAFF
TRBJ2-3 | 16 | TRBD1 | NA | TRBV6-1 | TGTGCCAGCAGTACAGGGGACCTCGGACGGGCAGATACGCAGTATTTT | CASSTGDLGRADTQYF
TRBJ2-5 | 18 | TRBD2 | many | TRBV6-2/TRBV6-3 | TGTGCCAGCAGTTCCGGGACTAGCGGGGGGCCACTACAAGAGACCCAGTACTTC | CASSSGTSGGPLQETQYF
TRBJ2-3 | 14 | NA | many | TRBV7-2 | TGTGCCAGCAGCTTACGGACTAGCACAGATACGCAGTATTTT | CASSLRTSTDTQYF
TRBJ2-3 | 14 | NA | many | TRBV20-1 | TGCAGTGCGGGCCGGGACTCCTCCACAGATACGCAGTATTTT | CSAGRDSSTDTQYF